The following is a T cell receptor (beta chain) sequence with its context. What it binds is unknown. The data derive from a study of T cell responses to AZD1222 COVID-19 vaccine. General study findings and limits: Two AZD1222 administrations were followed by greater Spike-specific TCR breadth and depth.

CDR1 is SGHAT, CDR2 FQNNGV, per germline. Trimming cost V 2 bases and J 5 bases, with 3 bases left between them. This CDR3 is built from 12 residues. Method: immunoSEQ multiplex PCR; TCRdb's copy keeps in-frame clones and lacks some. The data show more than 150,000 clones, about 91% seen once. The TCR comes from an adult who received the AZD1222 COVID-19 vaccine. The chain joins TRBV11-2 to TRBJ2-2; D call uncertain. Specimen: peripheral blood, collected 28 days after the second AZD1222 dose. The CDR3 DNA follows: TGTGCCAGCAGCTTAAGGACCGGGGAGCTGTTTTTT. Translated: CASSLRTGELFF.